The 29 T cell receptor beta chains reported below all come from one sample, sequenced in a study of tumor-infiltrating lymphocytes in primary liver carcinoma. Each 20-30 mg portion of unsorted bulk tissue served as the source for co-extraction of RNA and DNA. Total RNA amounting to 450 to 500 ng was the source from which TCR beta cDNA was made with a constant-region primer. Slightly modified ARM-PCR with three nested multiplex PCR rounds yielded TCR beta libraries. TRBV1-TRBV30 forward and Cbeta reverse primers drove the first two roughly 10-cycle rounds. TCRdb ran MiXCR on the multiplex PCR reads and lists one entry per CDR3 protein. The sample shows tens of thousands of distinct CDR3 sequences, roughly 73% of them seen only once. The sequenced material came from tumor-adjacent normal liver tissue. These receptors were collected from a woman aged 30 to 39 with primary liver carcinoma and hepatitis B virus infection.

The DNA of the CDR3 is TGTGCCAGCAGCTTAGGAACGCGGGGGCCTGGTGATACGCAGTATTTT. This codes for CASSLGTRGPGDTQYF. This chain joins TRBV7-8 and TRBJ2-3, with a weak D call TRBD2 (7 bases). V was cut by 1 base and J by 6 bases, with 17 bases left in between. The CDR3 has 16 amino acids. CDR1 and CDR2 from the germline V gene are SGHVS and FQNEAQ.

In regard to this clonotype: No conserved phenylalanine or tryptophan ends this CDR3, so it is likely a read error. As DNA, the CDR3 is TGCAGCGTTGTATTATCCAGCCATCCCTACGAGCAGTACTAC. Protein sequence: CSVVLSSHPYEQYY. The rearrangement links TRBV29-1 to TRBJ2-7; D not resolved. V was cut by 4 bases and J by 2 bases, with 15 bases left in between. Germline CDR1 and CDR2: SQVTM and ANQGSEA. The CDR3 has 14 residues.

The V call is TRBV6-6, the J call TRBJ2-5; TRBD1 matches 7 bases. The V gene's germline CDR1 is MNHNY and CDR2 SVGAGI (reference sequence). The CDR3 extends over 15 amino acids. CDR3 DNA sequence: TGTGCTACCAGTTACTCGACAGGGCCCCAAGAGACCCAGTACTTC. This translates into CATSYSTGPQETQYF.

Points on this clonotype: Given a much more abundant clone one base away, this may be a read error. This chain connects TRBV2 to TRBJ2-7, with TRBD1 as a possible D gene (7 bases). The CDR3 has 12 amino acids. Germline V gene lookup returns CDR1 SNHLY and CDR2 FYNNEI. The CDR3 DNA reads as TGTGTCAGCAGCAGGGGGGCCTACGAGCAGTACTTC. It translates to CVSSRGAYEQYF. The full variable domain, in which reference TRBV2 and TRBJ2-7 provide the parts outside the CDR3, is EPEVTQTPSHQVTQMGQEVILRCVPISNHLYFYWYRQILGQKVEFLVSFYNNEISEKSEIFDDQFSVERPDGSNFTLKIRSTKLEDSAMYFCVSSRGAYEQYFGPGTRLTVT.

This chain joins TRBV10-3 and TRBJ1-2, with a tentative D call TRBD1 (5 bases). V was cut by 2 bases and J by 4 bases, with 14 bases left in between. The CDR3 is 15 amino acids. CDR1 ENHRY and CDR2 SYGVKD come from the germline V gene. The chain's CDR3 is CAISENPGDGYGYTF. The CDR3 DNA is TGTGCCATCAGTGAGAATCCGGGGGATGGCTATGGCTACACCTTC.

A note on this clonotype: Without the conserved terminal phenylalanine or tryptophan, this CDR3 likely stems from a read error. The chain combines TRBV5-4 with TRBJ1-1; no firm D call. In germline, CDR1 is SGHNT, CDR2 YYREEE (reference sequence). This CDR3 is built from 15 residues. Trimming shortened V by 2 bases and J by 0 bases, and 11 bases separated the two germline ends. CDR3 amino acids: CASSFGGKVNTEAFL. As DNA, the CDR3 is TGTGCCAGCAGCTTCGGAGGGAAAGTGAACACTGAAGCTTTCCTT.

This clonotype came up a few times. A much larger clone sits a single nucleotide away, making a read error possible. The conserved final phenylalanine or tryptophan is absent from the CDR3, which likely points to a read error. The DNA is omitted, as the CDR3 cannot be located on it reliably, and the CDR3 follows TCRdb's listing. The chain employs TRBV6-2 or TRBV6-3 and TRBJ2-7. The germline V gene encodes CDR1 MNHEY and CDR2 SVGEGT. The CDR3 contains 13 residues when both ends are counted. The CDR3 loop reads CASSTRQREREYL.

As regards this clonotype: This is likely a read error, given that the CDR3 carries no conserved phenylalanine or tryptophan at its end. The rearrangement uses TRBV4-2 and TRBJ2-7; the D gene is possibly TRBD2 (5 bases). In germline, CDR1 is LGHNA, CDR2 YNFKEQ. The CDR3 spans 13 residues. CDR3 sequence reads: CANSPLGGGEQYS. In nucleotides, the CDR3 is TGTGCCAACAGCCCCCTCGGAGGCGGAGAGCAGTACTCC.

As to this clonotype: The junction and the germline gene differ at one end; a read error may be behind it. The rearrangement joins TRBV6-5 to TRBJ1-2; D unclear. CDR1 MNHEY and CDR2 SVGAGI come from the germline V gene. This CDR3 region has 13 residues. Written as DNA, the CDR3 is TGTGCCAGCAGTCACTCGATCATGGAAGGCTACACCTTC. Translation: CASSHSIMEGYTF.

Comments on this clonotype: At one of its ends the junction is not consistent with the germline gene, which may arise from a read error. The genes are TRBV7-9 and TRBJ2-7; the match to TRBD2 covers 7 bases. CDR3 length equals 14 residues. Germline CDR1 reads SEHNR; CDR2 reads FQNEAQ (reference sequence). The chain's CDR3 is CASSSGGLAYEQYF. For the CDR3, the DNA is TGTGCCAGCAGCTCGGGAGGCCTTGCCTACGAACAGTACTTC.

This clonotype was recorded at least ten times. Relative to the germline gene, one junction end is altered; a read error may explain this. The DNA for the CDR3 is TGTGCCAGCAGCTTGGTCTATAACTACGGCTACACCTTC. Translating gives CASSLVYNYGYTF. The V gene is TRBV11-1, the J gene TRBJ1-2; D is unclear. Germline CDR1 reads SGHAT; CDR2 reads FQDESV (reference sequence). The CDR3 has 13 amino acids.

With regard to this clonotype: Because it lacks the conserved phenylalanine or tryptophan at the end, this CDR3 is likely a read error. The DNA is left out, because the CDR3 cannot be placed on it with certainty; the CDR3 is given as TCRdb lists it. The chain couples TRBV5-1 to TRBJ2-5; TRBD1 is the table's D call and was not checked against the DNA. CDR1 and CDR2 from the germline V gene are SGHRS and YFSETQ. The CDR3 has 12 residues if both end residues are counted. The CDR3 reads CASGFLGEGTSS.

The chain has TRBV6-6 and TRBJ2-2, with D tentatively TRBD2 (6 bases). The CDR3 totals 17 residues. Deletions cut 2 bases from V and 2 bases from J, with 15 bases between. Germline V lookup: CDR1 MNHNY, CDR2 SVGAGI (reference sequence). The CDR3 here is CASSYMEGRTNTGELFF. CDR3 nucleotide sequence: TGTGCCAGCAGTTACATGGAGGGGAGAACAAACACCGGGGAGCTGTTTTTT.

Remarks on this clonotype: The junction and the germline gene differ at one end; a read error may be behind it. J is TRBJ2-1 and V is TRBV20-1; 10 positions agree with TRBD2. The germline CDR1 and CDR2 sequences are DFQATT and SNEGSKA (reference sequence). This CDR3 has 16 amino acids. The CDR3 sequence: CSARVSSGRSYNEQSF. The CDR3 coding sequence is TGCAGTGCTAGAGTCTCTAGCGGGAGATCTTACAATGAGCAGTCCTTC.

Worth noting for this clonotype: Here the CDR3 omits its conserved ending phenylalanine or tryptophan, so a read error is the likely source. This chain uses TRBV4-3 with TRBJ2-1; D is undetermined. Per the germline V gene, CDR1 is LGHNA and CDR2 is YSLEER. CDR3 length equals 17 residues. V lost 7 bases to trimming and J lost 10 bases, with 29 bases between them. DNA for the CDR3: TGCGCCAGCAACCAGGATCCAAGTGCCCGATCGATGGCGGAGCAGTTCCTC. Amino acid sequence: CASNQDPSARSMAEQFL.

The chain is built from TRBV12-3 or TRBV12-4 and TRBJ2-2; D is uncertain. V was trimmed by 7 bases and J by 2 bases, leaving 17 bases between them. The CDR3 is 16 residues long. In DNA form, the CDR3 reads TGTGCCAGCAACCTCACACTCGGACGCAACACCGGGGAGCTGTTTTTT. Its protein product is CASNLTLGRNTGELFF.

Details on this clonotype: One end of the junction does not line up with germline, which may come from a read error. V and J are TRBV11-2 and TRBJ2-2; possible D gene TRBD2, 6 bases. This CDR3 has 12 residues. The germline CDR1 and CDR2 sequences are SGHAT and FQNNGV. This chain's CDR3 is CVSSAECGELFF. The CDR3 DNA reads TGTGTCAGCAGCGCGGAGTGCGGGGAGCTATTTTTT.

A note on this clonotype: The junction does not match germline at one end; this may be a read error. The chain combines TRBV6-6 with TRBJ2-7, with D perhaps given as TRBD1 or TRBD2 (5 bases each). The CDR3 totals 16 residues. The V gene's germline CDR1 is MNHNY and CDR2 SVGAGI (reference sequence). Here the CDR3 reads CASSSTGTEVNYEQYF. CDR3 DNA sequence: TGTGCCAGCAGTAGCACCGGGACCGAGGTCAACTACGAGCAATACTTC.

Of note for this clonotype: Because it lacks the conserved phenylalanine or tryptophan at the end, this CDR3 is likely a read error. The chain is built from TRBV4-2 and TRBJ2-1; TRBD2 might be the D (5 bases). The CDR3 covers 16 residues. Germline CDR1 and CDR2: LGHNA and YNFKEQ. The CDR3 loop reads CASSQDSVALGNGQFI. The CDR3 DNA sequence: TGTGCCAGCAGCCAAGATTCAGTAGCGCTTGGTAATGGGCAGTTCATC.

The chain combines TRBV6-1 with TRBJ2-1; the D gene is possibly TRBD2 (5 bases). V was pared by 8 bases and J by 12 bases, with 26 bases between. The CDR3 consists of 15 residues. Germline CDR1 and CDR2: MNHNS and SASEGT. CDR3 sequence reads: CASLPSDWEYYGQFF. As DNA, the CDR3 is TGTGCCAGCCTACCCTCGGACTGGGAATACTATGGGCAGTTCTTC.

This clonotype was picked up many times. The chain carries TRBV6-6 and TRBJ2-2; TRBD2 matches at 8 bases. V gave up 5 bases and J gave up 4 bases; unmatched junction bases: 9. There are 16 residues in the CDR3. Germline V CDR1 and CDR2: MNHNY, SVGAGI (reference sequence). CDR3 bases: TGTGCCAGCAGTACCCGGGAGGGACCCAGCACCGGGGAGCTGTTTTTT. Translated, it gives CASSTREGPSTGELFF.

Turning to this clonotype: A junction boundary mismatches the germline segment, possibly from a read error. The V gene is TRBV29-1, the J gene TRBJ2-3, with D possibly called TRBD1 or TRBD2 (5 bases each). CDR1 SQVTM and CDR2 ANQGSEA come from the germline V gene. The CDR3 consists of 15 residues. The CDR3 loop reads CSVETYRDPTDAQYF. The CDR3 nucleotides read TGCAGCGTAGAAACCTATAGGGACCCCACAGATGCGCAGTATTTT.

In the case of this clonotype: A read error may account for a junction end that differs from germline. The CDR3 DNA is TGTGCCGACAGTTACCGGGACAATCAGTCCCAGCATTTT. Translation gives CADSYRDNQSQHF. The chain combines TRBV6-2 or TRBV6-3 with TRBJ1-5, with D possibly being TRBD1 (6 bases). Germline V gives CDR1 MNHEY, CDR2 SVGEGT. The CDR3 contains 13 residues.

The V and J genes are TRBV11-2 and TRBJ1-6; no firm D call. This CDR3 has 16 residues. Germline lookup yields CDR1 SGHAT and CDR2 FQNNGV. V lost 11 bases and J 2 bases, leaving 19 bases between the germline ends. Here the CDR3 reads CAGIPDFGTYNSPLHF. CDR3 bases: TGTGCCGGCATCCCGGATTTCGGGACCTATAATTCACCCCTCCACTTT.

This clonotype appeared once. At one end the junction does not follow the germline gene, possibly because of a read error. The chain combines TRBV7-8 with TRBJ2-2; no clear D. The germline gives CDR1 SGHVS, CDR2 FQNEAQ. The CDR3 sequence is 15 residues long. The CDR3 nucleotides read TGTGCAAGCAGTTTGGTCTGGCTGGGCTCCGGGGAGCTGTTTTTT. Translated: CASSLVWLGSGELFF.

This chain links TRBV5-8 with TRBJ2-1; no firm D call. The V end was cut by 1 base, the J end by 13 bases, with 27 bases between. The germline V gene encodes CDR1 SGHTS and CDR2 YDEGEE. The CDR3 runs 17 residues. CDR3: CASSLRPVSLSYNVQFF. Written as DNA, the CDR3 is TGTGCCAGCAGCTTGAGGCCAGTTAGCCTCTCCTACAATGTACAGTTCTTC.

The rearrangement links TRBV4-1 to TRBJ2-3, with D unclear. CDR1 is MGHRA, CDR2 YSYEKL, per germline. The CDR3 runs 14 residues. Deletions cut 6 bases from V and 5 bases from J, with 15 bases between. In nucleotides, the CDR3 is TGCGCCAGCAGTCAATATCGGAACATAGATACGCAGTATTTT. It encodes CASSQYRNIDTQYF.

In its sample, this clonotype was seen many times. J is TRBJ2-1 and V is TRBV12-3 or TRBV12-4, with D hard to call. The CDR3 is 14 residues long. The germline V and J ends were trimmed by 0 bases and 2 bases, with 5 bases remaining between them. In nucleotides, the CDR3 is TGTGCCAGCAGTTTAGCGTTTCCCTACAATGAGCAGTTCTTC. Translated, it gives CASSLAFPYNEQFF.

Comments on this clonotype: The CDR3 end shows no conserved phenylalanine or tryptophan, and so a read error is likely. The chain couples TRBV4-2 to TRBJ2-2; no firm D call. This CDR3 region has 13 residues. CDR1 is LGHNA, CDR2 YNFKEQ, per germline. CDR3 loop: CASGQGDTGELFI. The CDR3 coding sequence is TGTGCCAGCGGCCAAGGCGACACCGGGGAGCTGTTTATT.